The rows below give T cell receptor beta chains drawn from one sample of a study of blood T cell repertoires in COVID-19. Assay: immunoSEQ multiplex PCR; the TCRdb copy retains only in-frame clones and omits some. The sample contains fewer than 350,000 clones, approximately 90% of which appear only once. Sequencing was performed on peripheral blood. These receptors were taken from a woman aged 25 to 39 with COVID-19, enrolled during active disease. Each CDR3 is given with its conserved first and last residue. D genes are given only for firm matches. Not all rows give a size; the values are once, few, many and, for expanded clones, a class.

d_call	v_call	j_call	clone_size	cdr3_aa	cdr3_nt
TRBD2	TRBV7-2	TRBJ2-3	NA	CASSLGLAGGQLTQYF	TGTGCCAGCAGCTTAGGGCTAGCGGGGGGGCAGCTTACGCAGTATTTT
TRBD1	TRBV19	TRBJ1-1	NA	CASSETGGAEAFF	TGTGCCAGTAGCGAAACAGGGGGCGCTGAAGCTTTCTTT
TRBD2	TRBV24-1	TRBJ2-1	NA	CATSPSGLAGGSSYNEQFF	TGTGCCACCAGTCCCTCGGGACTAGCGGGGGGGAGCTCCTACAATGAGCAGTTCTTC
TRBD1	TRBV4-1	TRBJ2-5	NA	CASSQDRVQETQYF	TGCGCCAGCAGCCAGGACAGGGTCCAAGAGACCCAGTACTTC
TRBD1	TRBV28	TRBJ1-2	NA	CASNAQGYGYTF	TGTGCCAGCAATGCACAGGGGTATGGCTACACCTTC
TRBD1	TRBV3-1/TRBV3-2	TRBJ2-5	NA	CASSPGDRGPQETQYF	TGTGCCAGCAGCCCCGGGGACAGGGGGCCCCAAGAGACCCAGTACTTC
NA	TRBV6-5	TRBJ1-6	few	CASSYRGQNSPLHF	TGTGCCAGCAGTTACCGCGGACAGAATTCACCCCTCCACTTT
NA	TRBV7-9	TRBJ1-2	NA	CASSLAQGISHGYTF	TGTGCCAGCAGCTTAGCCCAGGGAATTTCTCATGGCTACACCTTC
NA	TRBV6-6	TRBJ2-7	NA	CASSYVAGGYEQYF	TGTGCCAGCAGTTACGTGGCAGGGGGGTACGAGCAGTACTTC
NA	TRBV27	TRBJ2-7	NA	CASSLGINYEQYF	TGTGCCAGCAGTTTAGGCATCAACTACGAGCAGTACTTC
NA	TRBV11-2	TRBJ2-3	NA	CASSSLMARIFSTDTQYF	TGTGCCAGCAGCTCTTTAATGGCCAGAATTTTTAGCACAGATACGCAGTATTTT
NA	TRBV5-8	TRBJ2-3	NA	CASSAGFTDTQYF	TGTGCCAGCAGCGCAGGGTTCACAGATACGCAGTATTTT
NA	TRBV5-1	TRBJ2-1	NA	CASSLILADNEQFF	TGCGCCAGCAGCTTGATACTAGCCGACAATGAGCAGTTCTTC
NA	TRBV7-2	TRBJ1-1	NA	CASSLGTMNTEAFF	TGTGCCAGCAGCTTAGGGACTATGAACACTGAAGCTTTCTTT
NA	TRBV5-6	TRBJ1-3	NA	CASSFTGFSGNTIYF	TGTGCCAGCAGCTTTACAGGGTTCTCTGGAAACACCATATATTTT
NA	TRBV6-5	TRBJ2-5	NA	CASSYSETRQETQYF	TGTGCCAGCAGTTACTCGGAGACTCGACAAGAGACCCAGTACTTC
TRBD1	TRBV5-5	TRBJ1-4	NA	CASRILDRGSATNEKLFF	TGTGCCAGCAGAATACTGGACAGGGGATCGGCAACTAATGAAAAACTGTTTTTT
NA	TRBV19	TRBJ1-5	NA	CASSIVGQGYQPQHF	TGTGCCAGTAGTATAGTTGGGCAGGGGTATCAGCCCCAGCATTTT
NA	TRBV5-1	TRBJ1-1	NA	CASSESDTEAFF	TGCGCCAGCAGCGAGAGCGATACTGAAGCTTTCTTT
TRBD1	TRBV27	TRBJ1-2	once	CASRADRANYGYTF	TGTGCCAGCAGGGCGGACAGGGCCAACTATGGCTACACCTTC
TRBD1	TRBV29-1	TRBJ1-2	NA	CSPGQGLHYGYTF	TGCAGCCCTGGACAGGGCCTCCACTATGGCTACACCTTC
NA	TRBV6-2/TRBV6-3	TRBJ1-2	once	CASSGQANYGYTF	TGTGCCAGCAGCGGACAAGCTAACTATGGCTACACCTTC
TRBD1	TRBV7-9	TRBJ1-5	once	CASSIQGGPAQHF	TGTGCCAGCAGCATTCAGGGGGGCCCAGCCCAGCATTTT
TRBD1	TRBV15	TRBJ2-1	NA	CATSRERQGYREQFF	TGTGCCACCAGCAGAGAACGACAGGGGTATCGGGAGCAGTTCTTC
NA	TRBV28	TRBJ2-3	NA	CASSPPSTDTQYF	TGTGCCAGCAGTCCCCCGAGCACAGATACGCAGTATTTT
TRBD2	TRBV7-8	TRBJ2-3	few	CASSPPAGETADTQYF	TGTGCCAGCAGCCCCCCGGCGGGGGAAACAGCAGATACGCAGTATTTT